This paragraph covers one T cell receptor beta chain sequence. Its antigen is as yet unknown. This sample was taken from a study of blood T cells in healthy people across ages. General study results and limits: Relative to aged donors, long-lived donors carried more naive CD4+ cells and displayed higher diversity.

Isolating PBMCs gave at least 6 million of these cells per sample. A second PCR, run for roughly 7 to 11 cycles, used a sample-barcoded 5' primer plus a J-beta primer mix. TCRdb independently ran MiXCR on the 5' RACE reads; one entry per CDR3 protein. The table records about 780,000 distinct CDR3 sequences, around 25% of them present only once. These data were also filed under a second study, of T cells of mothers and their children. From that study: The second PCR's M1S primer added sample barcodes and 2-4 random nucleotides. Related and unrelated pairs show similar thymic shaping of TCR recombination output.

Sample: blood. This sequence was found in a boy between 5 and 17 years old in good health.

In nucleotides, the CDR3 is TGTGCCAGCAGCCCAGCTCTTGGCAGGGCGCACGAGCAGTACTTC. Its translation is CASSPALGRAHEQYF. The chain links TRBV11-2 to TRBJ2-7; TRBD1 might be the D (5 bases). Germline CDR1 SGHAT, CDR2 FQNNGV. V lost 5 bases, J lost 5 bases, and 19 bases lay in between. There are 15 residues in the CDR3.